This T cell receptor (beta chain) was profiled in a study of T cell responses to AZD1222 COVID-19 vaccine. Points from the study as a whole: Repertoires were collected only later (after the peak T cell response had occurred). Spike was spanned by vaccine-associated CD4 TCRs, with dominance at 160-218 and 743-854. Donors in the cohort were predominantly white British and more often female, and clonal diversity was possibly underestimated. Baseline seropositivity occurred in only a handful of AZD1222 recipients.

Turning to this clone: The antigen remains undetermined.

From germline, CDR1 is LGHNA and CDR2 YNFKEQ. The CDR3 runs 15 residues. Trimming cost V 0 bases and J 2 bases, with 8 bases left between them. Here immunoSEQ multiplex PCR was the method, and the copy in TCRdb shows in-frame clones only, minus some. Among around 150,000 clones listed, 80% to 95% were seen once. Sample: peripheral blood, taken 28 days after the second AZD1222 dose. The V call is TRBV4-2, the J call TRBJ2-1; D perhaps matches TRBD2 (6 bases). This TCR was recovered from an adult who received the AZD1222 COVID-19 vaccine. In DNA form, the CDR3 reads TGTGCCAGCAGCCAAGAGAGCGGGCCCTACAATGAGCAGTTCTTC. Residues: CASSQESGPYNEQFF.